Included here is one TCR beta chain sequence, with context. This sample stems from a study of blood T cell repertoires in COVID-19. In the source study's methods: Scientists estimated how many nucleated cells there were by amplifying reference gene primers. The method was immunoSEQ multiplex PCR; TCRdb's version includes in-frame clones alone and lacks a portion of them. V, J and clone size derive from that table, while D and trimming were established from the DNA sequence. This sample has 200,000 to 250,000 clones, with almost 90% found just once. This clonotype was sampled from a woman aged 60-75 years with acute or convalescent COVID-19. The sequencing sample was made of peripheral blood.

CDR3 loop: CASSNQGATDGNTIYF. CDR3 nucleotide sequence: TGTGCCAGCAGTAACCAGGGGGCCACTGATGGAAACACCATATATTTT. This chain links TRBV28 with TRBJ1-3; 8 positions match TRBD1. The J segment lost 3 bases and the V segment lost 5 bases, leaving 9 bases of the junction unmatched. CDR3 length equals 16 residues. Per the germline V gene, CDR1 is MDHEN and CDR2 is SYDVKM.